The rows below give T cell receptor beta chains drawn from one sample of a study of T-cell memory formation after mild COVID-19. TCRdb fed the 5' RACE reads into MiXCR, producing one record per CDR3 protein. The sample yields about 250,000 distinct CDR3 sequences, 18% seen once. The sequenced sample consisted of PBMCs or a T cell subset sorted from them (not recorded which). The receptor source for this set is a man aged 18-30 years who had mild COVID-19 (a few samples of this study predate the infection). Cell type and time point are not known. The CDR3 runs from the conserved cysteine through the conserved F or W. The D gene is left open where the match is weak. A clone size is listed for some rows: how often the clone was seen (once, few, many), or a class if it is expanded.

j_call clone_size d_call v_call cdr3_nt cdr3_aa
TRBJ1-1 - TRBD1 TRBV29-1 TGCAGCGTTGAAAAGGGGGCCACTGAAGCTTTCTTT CSVEKGATEAFF
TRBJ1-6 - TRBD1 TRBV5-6 TGTGCCAGCAGCACGGACAGGGCCTGGGATTCACCCCTCCACTTT CASSTDRAWDSPLHF
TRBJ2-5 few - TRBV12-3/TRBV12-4 TGTGCCAGCAGTTATAAGTACCAAGAGACCCAGTACTTC CASSYKYQETQYF
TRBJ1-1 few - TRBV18 TGTGCCAGCTCACCCCCTGGACTGGGGAACACTGAAGCTTTCTTT CASSPPGLGNTEAFF
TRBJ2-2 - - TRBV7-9 TGTGCCAGCAGCGCATACGCTGCGGCGGCCGGGGAGCTGTTTTTT CASSAYAAAAGELFF
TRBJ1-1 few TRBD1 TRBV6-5 TGTGCCAGCAGCAACAGGGGAGGAAACACTGAAGCTTTCTTT CASSNRGGNTEAFF
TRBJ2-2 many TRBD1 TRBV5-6 TGTGCCAGCAGCTTGGAGGGGGCAGTCACCGGGGAGCTGTTTTTT CASSLEGAVTGELFF
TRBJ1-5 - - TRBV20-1 TGCAGTGCTAGCGTCTCCGCCGGCGCTGATCAGCCCCAGCATTTT CSASVSAGADQPQHF
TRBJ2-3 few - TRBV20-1 TGCAGCCACCGGGGAAGTGGAACAGATACGCAGTATTTT CSHRGSGTDTQYF
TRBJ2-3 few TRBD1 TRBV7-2 TGTGCCAGCAGCTCCCGGTTCGGGGACAGGGGCACAGATACGCAGTATTTT CASSSRFGDRGTDTQYF
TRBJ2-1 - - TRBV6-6 TGTGCCAGCAGTTACGTGGGGGGGCGGGATGAGCAGTTCTTC CASSYVGGRDEQFF
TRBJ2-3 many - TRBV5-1 TGCGCCAGCAGCTTTAGACTCGAAGATACGCAGTATTTT CASSFRLEDTQYF
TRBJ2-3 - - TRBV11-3 TGTGCCAGCAGCTCCTCCCGAACTGGAGATACGCAGTATTTT CASSSSRTGDTQYF
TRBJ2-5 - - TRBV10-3 TGTGCCATCAGATACGGGCAGGGTGGGACCCAGTACTTC CAIRYGQGGTQYF
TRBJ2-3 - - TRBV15 TGTGCCACCAGTCCTCTCGGGGCTTCTAGCACAGATACGCAGTATTTT CATSPLGASSTDTQYF
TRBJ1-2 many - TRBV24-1 TGTGCCACCAGTGTTCTTGGGTACGGCTACACCTTC CATSVLGYGYTF
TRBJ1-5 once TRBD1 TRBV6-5 TGTGCCAGCAGCGGTGACAGGGCCTATAGCAATCAGCCCCAGCATTTT CASSGDRAYSNQPQHF
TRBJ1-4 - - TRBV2 TGTGCCAGCAGTGGCCGGGCTTCTAATGAAAAACTGTTTTTT CASSGRASNEKLFF
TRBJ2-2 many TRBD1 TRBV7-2 TGTGCCAGCAGTCATCTCCCGGGACAGGCCCCCACCGGGGAGCTGTTTTTT CASSHLPGQAPTGELFF
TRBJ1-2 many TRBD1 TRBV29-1 TGCAGCGTTGGAGGGGGCGCGAGTTATGGCTACACCTTC CSVGGGASYGYTF
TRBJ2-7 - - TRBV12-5 TGTGCTAGTGGCCAATCCCTCTACGAGCAGTACTTC CASGQSLYEQYF
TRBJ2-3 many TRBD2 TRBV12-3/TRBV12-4 TGTGCCAGCAGTTCTTTTGACCCTTGGGGGGGGACTCAAGATACGCAGTATTTT CASSSFDPWGGTQDTQYF
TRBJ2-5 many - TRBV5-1 TGCGCCAGCACCCTTAGGTGGGGGTTCCAAGAGACCCAGTACTTC CASTLRWGFQETQYF
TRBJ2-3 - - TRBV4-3 TGCGCCAGCAGCCAAGGAGGGGGGGTTGGAAATACGCAGTATTTT CASSQGGGVGNTQYF
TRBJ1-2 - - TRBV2 TGTGCCAGCAGGTCCACAGAAGGTCTCTATGGCTACACCTTC CASRSTEGLYGYTF
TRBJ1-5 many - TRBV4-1 TGCGCCAGCAGCCAAGGGGATTATAGCAATCAGCCCCAGCATTTT CASSQGDYSNQPQHF
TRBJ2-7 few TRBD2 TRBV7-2 TGTGCCAGCAGCGGAGCGGGGGGCAGGTCCTACGAGCAGTACTTC CASSGAGGRSYEQYF
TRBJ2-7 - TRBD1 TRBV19 TGTGCCAGTAGTATCGGACAGGGGGCGAGTTACGAGCAGTACTTC CASSIGQGASYEQYF
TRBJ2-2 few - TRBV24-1 TGTGCCACCAGTGAGTTTCCCGCGGGCACAGGTTCGAACACCGGGGAGCTGTTTTTT CATSEFPAGTGSNTGELFF
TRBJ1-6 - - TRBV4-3 TGCGCCAGCAGCCGTAGCGGGGGGTTTAATTCACCCCTCCACTTT CASSRSGGFNSPLHF
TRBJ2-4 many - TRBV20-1 TGCAGTGCTAGCTCAGAGGCCGCGTACATTCAGTACTTC CSASSEAAYIQYF
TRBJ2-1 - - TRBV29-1 TGCAGCGTTTTTGGGGGGAAGCAGTTCTTC CSVFGGKQFF
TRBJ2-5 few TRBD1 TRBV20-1 TGCAGTGCTACGGGACAGGGGGAGACCCAGTACTTC CSATGQGETQYF
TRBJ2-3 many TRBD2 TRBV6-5 TGTGCCAGCAGCGGACTAGCGACAGATACGCAGTATTTT CASSGLATDTQYF
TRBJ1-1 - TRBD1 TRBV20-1 TGCAGTGCTAGAGCTTCGACAGGGCGGGACACTGAAGCTTTCTTT CSARASTGRDTEAFF
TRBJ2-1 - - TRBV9 TGTGCCAGCAGCGTAGACCCGACGTCCAATGAGCAGTTCTTC CASSVDPTSNEQFF
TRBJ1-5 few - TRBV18 TGTGCCAGCTCACCGAGATATAGCAATCAGCCCCAGCATTTT CASSPRYSNQPQHF